One and the same sample provided the 31 T cell receptor beta chains below, sequenced in a study of metastatic and nonmetastatic thyroid tumors. Not a single patient had been given any form of treatment at any point before undergoing thyroid surgery. TCRdb reassembled clones from the PCR reads with MiXCR. The table lists around 20,000 clones, approximately 14% of them singletons. The sequencing sample was made of tumor tissue. These receptor sequences come from a female donor with papillary thyroid cancer or a benign thyroid nodule (not recorded which). Some clones in this sample may be carry-over from other donors' samples.

This clone was observed many times. The J gene is TRBJ2-3, the V gene TRBV5-1; the match to TRBD1 covers 10 bases. Germline loops: CDR1 SGHRS, CDR2 YFSETQ. The CDR3 consists of 16 residues. The V segment lost 4 bases and the J segment 5 bases; nucleotides outside the gene matches: 10. The CDR3, as DNA: TGCGCCAGCAGCCCAGGGGGACAGGGGAGTGGAGATACGCAGTATTTT. Its translation: CASSPGGQGSGDTQYF. The whole variable domain, filled in from reference TRBV5-1 and TRBJ2-3, reads KAGVTQTPRYLIKTRGQQVTLSCSPISGHRSVSWYQQTPGQGLQFLFEYFSETQRNKGNFPGRFSGRQFSNSRSEMNVSTLELGDSALYLCASSPGGQGSGDTQYFGPGTRLTVL.

At least ten counts were recorded for this clone. A much larger clone differs from this one at a single base, so this may be a read error. The sample contains more than one DNA sequence encoding this CDR3. The chain links TRBV5-1 to TRBJ1-4, with 8 bases identical to TRBD1. Unmatched junction bases numbered 10, after V lost 4 bases and J lost 5 bases. This CDR3 is 16 amino acids long. Looked up from germline, CDR1 is SGHRS and CDR2 is YFSETQ. The CDR3 reads CASSLGRDRGNEKLFF. The CDR3 nucleotides read TGCGCCAGCAGCCTGGGACGAGACAGGGGAAATGAAAAACTGTTTTTT.

This clone has a count of ten or more. The V gene is TRBV14, the J gene TRBJ1-1; no reliable D call. The V gene lost 3 bases and the J gene lost 7 bases, with 12 bases spanning the gap. The CDR3 has 13 residues. CDR1 is SGHDN and CDR2 is FVKESK in the germline V gene. The CDR3 loop reads CASSHRVSGEAFF. In DNA form, the CDR3 reads TGTGCCAGCAGCCATCGGGTATCCGGTGAAGCTTTCTTT.

This clone appeared many times. This rearrangement joins TRBV20-1 to TRBJ1-5; D unclear. The CDR3 runs to 14 residues. The ends were cut back, 0 bases at V and 3 bases at J, with 9 bases in the middle. Per the germline V gene, CDR1 is DFQATT and CDR2 is SNEGSKA (reference sequence). The CDR3 DNA reads as TGCAGTGCTAGAGAGAGCGGCCCCAATCAGCCCCAGCATTTT. This translates into CSARESGPNQPQHF.

This clone was found many times. The rearrangement joins TRBV9 to TRBJ1-1, with 7 positions matching TRBD1. This CDR3 has 13 residues. From germline, CDR1 is SGDLS and CDR2 YYNGEE. The V segment lost 7 bases and the J segment 3 bases; nucleotides outside the gene matches: 6. The CDR3 DNA follows: TGTGCCAGCGGCAGACAGGGTGACACTGAAGCTTTCTTT. It specifies CASGRQGDTEAFF.

This clone has at least ten counts. V is TRBV20-1 and J is TRBJ2-7; D gene uncertain. The CDR3 covers 13 residues. Germline lookup yields CDR1 DFQATT and CDR2 SNEGSKA (reference sequence). The V gene lost 0 bases and the J gene lost 6 bases, with 12 bases spanning the gap. In nucleotides, the CDR3 is TGCAGTGCTAGAGATTTGACTCAAGGCGAGCAGTACTTC. Its protein is CSARDLTQGEQYF.

As concerns this clone: A much larger clonotype is one base distant, so this may be a read error. Different DNA sequences within this sample yield the same CDR3. The rearrangement uses TRBV5-1 and TRBJ1-1; D is unclear. Germline CDR1 SGHRS, CDR2 YFSETQ. CDR3 length: 13 residues. V lost 5 bases and J lost 5, with 13 bases in between. The CDR3 coding sequence is TGCGCCAGCAGACCACGACTTGAGACTGAAGCTTTCTTT. Translation: CASRPRLETEAFF.

This clone was seen many times. The chain has TRBV14 and TRBJ2-3; no clear D. V was pared by 8 bases and J by 4 bases, with 19 bases between. Germline CDR1 is SGHDN and CDR2 is FVKESK. This CDR3 spans 15 amino acids. CDR3: CASGYRALGADTQYF. As DNA, the CDR3 is TGTGCCAGCGGATACCGGGCCCTCGGAGCAGATACGCAGTATTTT.

This clone was recorded a few times. The CDR3 here is CATSNIYGGYTF. The CDR3 DNA follows: TGTGCCACCAGTAACATATATGGCGGCTACACCTTC. V gene TRBV24-1 combines with J gene TRBJ1-2; D is uncertain. The CDR3 totals 12 residues. The V gene's germline CDR1 is KGHDR and CDR2 SFDVKD. Trimming took 6 bases from V and 8 from J, leaving 12 bases between them.

There are many counts of this clone. The rearrangement uses TRBV7-9 and TRBJ2-3; 9 bases line up with TRBD1. The CDR3 covers 16 residues. Germline V CDR1 and CDR2: SEHNR, FQNEAQ (reference sequence). Trimming cost V 0 bases and J 5 bases; bases outside gene matches: 6. DNA of the CDR3: TGTGCCAGCAGCTTAGCAGGGGGGACAGGGATAGATACGCAGTATTTT. Amino acid sequence: CASSLAGGTGIDTQYF.

In its sample, this clone was seen many times. V usage is TRBV12-3 or TRBV12-4 and J usage is TRBJ1-1; D call uncertain. The CDR3 consists of 13 residues. V was clipped by 3 bases and J by 5 bases, with 10 bases between them. The CDR3 protein is CASSFQVGTEAFF. CDR3 nucleotides: TGTGCCAGCAGTTTTCAGGTCGGAACTGAAGCTTTCTTT.

This clone has a count of ten or more. The J gene is TRBJ1-1, the V gene TRBV11-2; 7 nucleotides align to TRBD1. This CDR3 has 14 residues. CDR1 is SGHAT, CDR2 FQNNGV, per germline. V lost 3 bases and J lost 4; bases outside the gene matches: 5. CDR3 in amino acids: CASSFSRGGTEAFF. The CDR3 nucleotides are TGTGCCAGCAGCTTCAGCAGGGGGGGCACTGAAGCTTTCTTT. The complete variable domain, with remaining parts taken from reference TRBV11-2 and TRBJ1-1, reads EAGVAQSPRYKIIEKRQSVAFWCNPISGHATLYWYQQILGQGPKLLIQFQNNGVVDDSQLPKDRFSAERLKGVDSTLKIQPAKLEDSAVYLCASSFSRGGTEAFFGQGTRLTVV.

At least ten counts were recorded for this clone. This chain links TRBV7-9 with TRBJ1-6; D possibly corresponds to TRBD1 (5 bases). Germline V lookup: CDR1 SEHNR, CDR2 FQNEAQ (reference sequence). V was shortened by 3 bases and J by 0 bases, with 6 bases between the two germline ends. This CDR3 region has 15 residues. The CDR3 loop reads CASSLGGSYNSPLHF. The CDR3 nucleotides are TGTGCCAGCAGCTTGGGGGGCTCCTATAATTCACCCCTCCACTTT.

In its sample, this clone was seen a few times. It may be a read error: a sequence one base away is much more abundant. The chain joins TRBV27 to TRBJ1-1; D not resolved. V gave up 5 bases and J gave up 6 bases, with 13 bases separating them. This CDR3 has 13 amino acids. Germline V gives CDR1 MNHEY, CDR2 SMNVEV (reference sequence). CDR3 region: CASSGIRGAEAFF. For the CDR3, the DNA is TGTGCCAGCAGTGGCATCCGAGGAGCTGAAGCTTTCTTT.

This clone was observed at least ten times. The rearrangement uses TRBV2 and TRBJ2-7; weak D call: TRBD1 (5 bases). The V gene lost 7 bases and the J gene lost 4 bases, with 11 bases spanning the gap. Germline V CDR1 and CDR2: SNHLY, FYNNEI. The CDR3 contains 12 residues. CDR3 in amino acids: CASNADIYEQYF. The CDR3, as DNA: TGTGCCAGCAATGCGGACATATACGAGCAGTACTTC.

This clone was found many times. The CDR3 DNA reads as TGTGCCAGCAGTGAAGACAGGTTCGCGAACACCGGGGAGCTGTTTTTT. As protein: CASSEDRFANTGELFF. The chain combines TRBV6-1 with TRBJ2-2; D is perhaps TRBD1 (5 bases). Germline V gene sequence: CDR1 MNHNS, CDR2 SASEGT. The V and J ends lost 1 base and 0 bases respectively, with 9 bases between them. The CDR3 spans 16 residues.

The sample holds many counts of this clone. This sequence joins TRBV6-1 and TRBJ2-3, with D perhaps TRBD2 (7 bases). The germline V and J ends were trimmed by 4 bases and 4 bases, with 18 bases remaining between them. The CDR3 runs 16 residues. The germline gives CDR1 MNHNS, CDR2 SASEGT. CDR3 in amino acids: CASSGRGRGRADTQYF. The CDR3 DNA follows: TGTGCCAGCAGTGGTCGGGGGAGGGGGAGGGCAGATACGCAGTATTTT.

This clone was observed at least ten times. This chain connects TRBV11-3 to TRBJ1-1; a weak D match, TRBD1 (5 bases). This CDR3 contains 12 residues. Between the trimmed V and J ends, which lost 5 bases and 3 bases, there was a span of 7 bases. Germline assignment: CDR1 SGHNT and CDR2 YENEEA. This chain's CDR3 is CASSRGDTEAFF. Written as DNA, the CDR3 is TGTGCCAGCAGCAGAGGGGACACTGAAGCTTTCTTT.

This clone was seen a handful of times. A much larger clone lies a single base off, so this may be a read error. This chain links TRBV29-1 with TRBJ1-4; D not resolved. Trimming pared 4 bases from V and 7 bases from J, leaving 13 bases between. The CDR3 length is 13 residues. Germline V gene lookup returns CDR1 SQVTM and CDR2 ANQGSEA. CDR3 protein: CSVAGLSSEKLFF. In DNA form, the CDR3 reads TGCAGCGTTGCTGGCTTATCGAGTGAAAAACTGTTTTTT.

Many counts were recorded for this clone. The chain uses TRBV5-6 and TRBJ2-6, with TRBD1 matching over 7 bases. Germline V gene sequence: CDR1 SGHDT, CDR2 YYEEEE. V dropped 5 bases and J dropped 2; count of bases not matched to a gene: 4. CDR3 length: 15 amino acids. The CDR3 protein is CASRLGGPGANVLTF. The CDR3 nucleotides read TGTGCCAGCAGGTTAGGGGGCCCTGGGGCCAACGTCCTGACTTTC.

There are many counts of this clone. A much larger clonotype is one base distant, so this may be a read error. Within the sample, other DNA sequences also encode this same CDR3. The chain is built from TRBV6-1 and TRBJ1-5; TRBD1 agrees at 8 bases. CDR1 and CDR2 (germline): MNHNS, SASEGT. Trimming removed 9 bases from V and 11 bases from J; junction bases left unmatched: 21. This CDR3 has 16 amino acids. The CDR3 protein is CASTRQGNSDFGAQHF. The CDR3 DNA sequence: TGTGCCAGTACCCGACAGGGGAATAGTGATTTCGGGGCCCAGCATTTT.

This clone was counted at least ten times. The rearrangement links TRBV4-1 to TRBJ2-1, with D tentatively TRBD2 (5 bases). Trimming pared 4 bases from V and 4 bases from J, leaving 8 bases between. The germline gives CDR1 MGHRA, CDR2 YSYEKL. This CDR3 is built from 13 residues. CDR3 sequence (DNA): TGCGCCAGCAGCCTCCGGACTTACAATGAGCAGTTCTTC. Its translation: CASSLRTYNEQFF.

The chain recombines TRBV5-1 with TRBJ1-1, with a weak D call TRBD1 (5 bases). CDR3 length equals 15 residues. V was clipped by 0 bases and J by 5 bases, with 14 bases between them. Germline assignment: CDR1 SGHRS and CDR2 YFSETQ. The CDR3, as DNA: TGCGCCAGCAGCTTGGCCGAGGGGCCGGGGACTGAAGCTTTCTTT. Its protein product is CASSLAEGPGTEAFF.

This clone was counted a few times. One junction end does not reproduce the germline sequence, and a read error may be involved. V usage is TRBV2 and J usage is TRBJ2-2; a weak D match, TRBD2 (5 bases). Germline loops: CDR1 SNHLY, CDR2 FYNNEI. The length of the CDR3 is 15 residues. In DNA form, the CDR3 reads TGTGCCAGCATGAAAGACGTGACGAACACCGGGGAGCTGTCTTTT. Translation gives CASMKDVTNTGELSF.

This clone was found many times. The chain links TRBV18 to TRBJ2-2; the D gene is possibly TRBD2 (5 bases). Germline values: CDR1 KGHSH, CDR2 LQKENI. This CDR3 has 14 residues. V was cut by 8 bases and J by 5 bases, with 15 bases left in between. The chain's CDR3 is CASQREGRTGELFF. The CDR3 DNA reads TGTGCCAGCCAACGAGAGGGCAGAACCGGGGAGCTGTTTTTT. Full variable domain (remainder filled in from reference TRBV18 and TRBJ2-2): NAGVMQNPRHLVRRRGQEARLRCSPMKGHSHVYWYRQLPEEGLKFMVYLQKENIIDESGMPKERFSAEFPKEGPSILRIQQVVRGDSAAYFCASQREGRTGELFFGEGSRLTVL.

This clone was counted at least ten times. Without the conserved terminal phenylalanine or tryptophan, this CDR3 likely stems from a read error. This same CDR3 is encoded by further DNA sequences in the sample. V gene TRBV12-3 or TRBV12-4 combines with J gene TRBJ2-5, with D uncertain. The CDR3 totals 11 residues. V was clipped by 6 bases and J by 5 bases, with 7 bases between them. The CDR3 loop is CASSGAETQYL. The CDR3 region has the DNA TGTGCCAGCAGCGGAGCGGAGACCCAGTACCTC.

Only a few counts were recorded for this clone. The chain recombines TRBV6-2 or TRBV6-3 with TRBJ2-7; D perhaps matches TRBD2 (6 bases). The CDR3 contains 14 residues. The germline V gene has CDR1 MNHEY and CDR2 SVGEGT. The V end lost 2 bases, the J end lost 0 bases, and 8 bases lay between the germline ends. This CDR3 reads CASSYRTNSYEQYF. The DNA for the CDR3 is TGTGCCAGCAGTTACAGGACTAACTCCTACGAGCAGTACTTC.

This clone has just a few counts. The chain uses TRBV19 and TRBJ1-4; tentative D call: TRBD1 (5 bases). Per the germline V gene, CDR1 is LNHDA and CDR2 is SQIVND (reference sequence). The CDR3 runs 14 residues. V was pared by 4 bases and J by 7 bases, with 13 bases between. CDR3 nucleotides: TGTGCCAGTAGTACCCGGGGCGGCCCTGAAAAACTGTTTTTT. Its translation is CASSTRGGPEKLFF.

This clone was picked up many times. Other DNA sequences in this sample translate to the same CDR3. The chain joins TRBV5-1 to TRBJ2-1, with TRBD2 matching 12 bases. The CDR3 runs 15 residues. The V segment lost 4 bases and the J segment 6 bases; nucleotides outside the gene matches: 5. In germline, CDR1 is SGHRS, CDR2 YFSETQ. CDR3 in amino acids: CASSTLLAGGNEQFF. CDR3 bases: TGCGCCAGCAGCACCCTACTAGCGGGAGGCAATGAGCAGTTCTTC.

In this sample, this clone turned up many times. The rearrangement links TRBV20-1 to TRBJ2-7; TRBD2 aligns across 7 bases. Germline V gene lookup returns CDR1 DFQATT and CDR2 SNEGSKA (reference sequence). V shed 0 bases, J shed 5 bases, and the junction held 10 bases outside the gene matches. The length of the CDR3 is 15 residues. CDR3 in DNA: TGCAGTGCTAGAGATCGCGTGACTAGCCTGGACGAGCAGTACTTC. Translating it yields CSARDRVTSLDEQYF.

V usage is TRBV28 and J usage is TRBJ2-5, with D tentatively TRBD1 (5 bases). Between the trimmed V and J ends, which lost 2 bases and 5 bases, there was a span of 18 bases. This CDR3 contains 16 residues. Germline CDR1 and CDR2: MDHEN and SYDVKM. The CDR3 region has the DNA TGTGCCAGCAGTTTACCCCAGGGTACCACAGTGGAGACCCAGTACTTC. Its protein product is CASSLPQGTTVETQYF.